Listed here are 5 T cell receptor beta chains from one sample, sequenced in a study of blood T cell repertoires in COVID-19. Sequenced by immunoSEQ multiplex PCR; TCRdb stores in-frame clones only, minus some. The data hold around 63,000 clones, with 65% to 85% observed a single time. Sample: peripheral blood. The receptor set was obtained from a man aged 55 to 70 with acute or convalescent COVID-19.

This clone has a handful of counts. This chain joins TRBV3-1 (or the pseudogene TRBV3-2) and TRBJ2-7, with TRBD2 matching over 8 bases. The CDR3 sequence is 16 residues long. CDR1 is LGHDT, CDR2 YNNKEL, per germline (reference sequence). Trimming at V came to 4 bases and at J to 0 bases, leaving 8 bases not matched to a gene. The CDR3 is CASSPYPGGSSYEQYF. The CDR3 coding sequence is TGTGCCAGCAGCCCTTATCCGGGGGGGAGCTCCTACGAGCAGTACTTC.

The chain carries TRBV6-5 and TRBJ1-2; D uncertain. Germline V gene data show CDR1 as MNHEY and CDR2 as SVGAGI. Trimming took 2 bases from V and 4 from J, leaving 8 bases between them. The CDR3 contains 13 residues. CDR3 loop: CASSYTPRYGYTF. The CDR3 DNA reads as TGTGCCAGCAGTTACACACCCCGCTATGGCTACACCTTC.

This sequence joins TRBV6-6 and TRBJ2-2; tentatively, D is TRBD2 (6 bases). In germline, CDR1 is MNHNY, CDR2 SVGAGI (reference sequence). The CDR3 is 15 residues long. The V end lost 6 bases, the J end lost 0 bases, and 11 bases lay between the germline ends. CDR3 DNA: TGTGCCAGCAGGGAGCGGAGGGCGAACACCGGGGAGCTGTTTTTT. Its protein is CASRERRANTGELFF.

The gene calls are TRBV6-5 and TRBJ1-6, with 8 bases lining up with TRBD1. Germline V CDR1 and CDR2: MNHEY, SVGAGI. V shed 6 bases and J 10 bases; nucleotides not matched to a gene: 11. The CDR3 has 15 amino acids. CDR3 nucleotides: TGTGCCAGCAGAAGAGACGGGACAGGTGAATCACCCCTCCACTTT. This sequence encodes CASRRDGTGESPLHF.

The V gene is TRBV5-1, the J gene TRBJ2-3, with D unclear. CDR1 SGHRS and CDR2 YFSETQ come from the germline V gene. This CDR3 has 14 residues. Trimming stripped 2 bases from V and 2 bases from J, with 9 bases between. The DNA for the CDR3 is TGCGCCAGCAGCTTTGGCCAGAACACAGATACGCAGTATTTT. This encodes CASSFGQNTDTQYF.